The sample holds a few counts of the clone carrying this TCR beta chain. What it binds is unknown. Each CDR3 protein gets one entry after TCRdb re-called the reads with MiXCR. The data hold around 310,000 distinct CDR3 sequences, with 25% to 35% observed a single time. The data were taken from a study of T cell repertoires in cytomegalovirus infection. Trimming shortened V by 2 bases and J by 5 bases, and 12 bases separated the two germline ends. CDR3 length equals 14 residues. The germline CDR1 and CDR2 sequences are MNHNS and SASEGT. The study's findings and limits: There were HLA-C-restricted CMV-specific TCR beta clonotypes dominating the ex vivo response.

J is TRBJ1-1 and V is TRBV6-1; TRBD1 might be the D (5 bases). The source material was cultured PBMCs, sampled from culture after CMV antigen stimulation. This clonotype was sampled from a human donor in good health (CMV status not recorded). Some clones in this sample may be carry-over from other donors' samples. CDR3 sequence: CASSEPGKGTEAFF. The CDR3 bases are TGTGCCAGCAGTGAACCAGGGAAGGGTACTGAAGCTTTCTTT.